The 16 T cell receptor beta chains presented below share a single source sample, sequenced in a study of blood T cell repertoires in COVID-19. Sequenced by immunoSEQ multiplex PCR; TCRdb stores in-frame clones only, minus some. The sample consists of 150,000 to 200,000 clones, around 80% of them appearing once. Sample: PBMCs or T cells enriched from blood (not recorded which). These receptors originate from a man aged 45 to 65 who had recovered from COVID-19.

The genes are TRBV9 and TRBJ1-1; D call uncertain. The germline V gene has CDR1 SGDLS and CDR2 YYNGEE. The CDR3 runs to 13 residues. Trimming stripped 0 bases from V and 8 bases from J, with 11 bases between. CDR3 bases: TGTGCCAGCAGCGTAGACGGAGGGAGGGAAGCTTTCTTT. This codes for CASSVDGGREAFF.

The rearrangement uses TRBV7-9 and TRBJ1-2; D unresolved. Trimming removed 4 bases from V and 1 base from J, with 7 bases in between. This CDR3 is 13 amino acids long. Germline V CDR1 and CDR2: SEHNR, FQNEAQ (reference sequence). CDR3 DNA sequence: TGTGCCAGCAGCTCCATCATTAACTATGGCTACACCTTC. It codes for CASSSIINYGYTF.

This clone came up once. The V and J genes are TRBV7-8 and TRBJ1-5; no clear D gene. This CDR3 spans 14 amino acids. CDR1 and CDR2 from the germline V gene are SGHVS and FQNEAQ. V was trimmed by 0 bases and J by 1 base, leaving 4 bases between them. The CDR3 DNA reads TGTGCCAGCAGCTTAGCCAGGAGCAATCAGCCCCAGCATTTT. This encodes CASSLARSNQPQHF.

The CDR3 loop reads CASSFAGGVSLNTEAFF. CDR3 coding DNA: TGTGCCAGCTCCTTCGCGGGCGGAGTATCTTTGAACACTGAAGCTTTCTTT. The chain couples TRBV18 to TRBJ1-1; D not certain. V lost 6 bases and J 0 bases, leaving 20 bases between the germline ends. CDR3 length equals 17 residues. CDR1 and CDR2 (germline): KGHSH, LQKENI.

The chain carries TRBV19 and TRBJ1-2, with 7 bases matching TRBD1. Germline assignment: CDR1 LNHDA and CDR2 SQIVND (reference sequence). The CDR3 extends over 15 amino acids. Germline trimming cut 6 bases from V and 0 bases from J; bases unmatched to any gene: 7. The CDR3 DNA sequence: TGTGCCAGTAGGAAAGGGGACAGTTCTAACTATGGCTACACCTTC. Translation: CASRKGDSSNYGYTF.

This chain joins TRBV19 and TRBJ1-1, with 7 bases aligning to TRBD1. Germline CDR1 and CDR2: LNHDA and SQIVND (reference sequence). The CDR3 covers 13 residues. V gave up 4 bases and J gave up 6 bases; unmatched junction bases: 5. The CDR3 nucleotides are TGTGCCAGTAGTACTGACAGGGTTGCTGAAGCTTTCTTT. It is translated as CASSTDRVAEAFF.

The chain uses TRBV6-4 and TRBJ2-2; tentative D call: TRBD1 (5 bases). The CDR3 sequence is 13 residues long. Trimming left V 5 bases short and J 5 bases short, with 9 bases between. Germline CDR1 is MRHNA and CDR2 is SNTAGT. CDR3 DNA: TGTGCCAGCAGTACTCCAGGGACCGGGGAGCTGTTTTTT. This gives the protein CASSTPGTGELFF.

CDR3 coding DNA: TGCGCCAGTGAACGACAGGGGACAGGCACAGATACGCAGTATTTT. Encoded protein: CASERQGTGTDTQYF. V is TRBV5-1 and J is TRBJ2-3; TRBD1 matches 8 bases. Unmatched junction bases numbered 9, after V lost 8 bases and J lost 1 base. There are 15 residues in the CDR3. CDR1 is SGHRS, CDR2 YFSETQ, per germline.

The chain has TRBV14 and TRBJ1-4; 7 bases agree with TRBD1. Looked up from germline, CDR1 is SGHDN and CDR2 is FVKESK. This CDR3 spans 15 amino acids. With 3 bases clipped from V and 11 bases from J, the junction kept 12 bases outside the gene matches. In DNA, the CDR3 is TGTGCCAGCAGCCACGGCGGGACAGCTATGGGGAAACTGTTTTTT. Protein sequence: CASSHGGTAMGKLFF.

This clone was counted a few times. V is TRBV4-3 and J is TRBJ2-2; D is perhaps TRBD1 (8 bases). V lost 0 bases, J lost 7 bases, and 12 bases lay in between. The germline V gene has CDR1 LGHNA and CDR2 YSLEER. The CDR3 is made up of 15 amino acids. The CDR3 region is CASSQEQGGIGELFF. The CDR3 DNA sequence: TGCGCCAGCAGCCAAGAACAGGGGGGGATCGGGGAGCTGTTTTTT.

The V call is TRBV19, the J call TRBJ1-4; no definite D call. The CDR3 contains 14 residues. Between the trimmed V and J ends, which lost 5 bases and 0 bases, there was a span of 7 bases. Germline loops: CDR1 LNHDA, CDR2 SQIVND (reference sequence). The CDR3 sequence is CASSLGATNEKLFF. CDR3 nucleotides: TGTGCCAGTAGTTTGGGAGCAACTAATGAAAAACTGTTTTTT.

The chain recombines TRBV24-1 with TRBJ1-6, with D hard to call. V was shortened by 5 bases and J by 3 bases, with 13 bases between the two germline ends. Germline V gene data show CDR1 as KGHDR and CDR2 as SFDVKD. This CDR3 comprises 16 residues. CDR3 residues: CATSAWCGIYNSPLHF. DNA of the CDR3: TGTGCCACCAGTGCCTGGTGCGGGATCTATAATTCACCCCTCCACTTT.

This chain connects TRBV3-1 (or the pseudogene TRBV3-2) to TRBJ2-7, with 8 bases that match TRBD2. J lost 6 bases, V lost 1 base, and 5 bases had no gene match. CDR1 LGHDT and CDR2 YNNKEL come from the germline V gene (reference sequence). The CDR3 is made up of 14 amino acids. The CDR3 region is CASSQAGTRREQYF. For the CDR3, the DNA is TGTGCCAGCAGCCAAGCCGGGACTAGGCGCGAGCAGTACTTC.

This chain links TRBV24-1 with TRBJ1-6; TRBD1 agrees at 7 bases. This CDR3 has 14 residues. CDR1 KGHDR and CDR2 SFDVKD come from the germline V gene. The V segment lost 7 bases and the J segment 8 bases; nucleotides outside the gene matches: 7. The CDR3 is CATSLTGADSPLHF. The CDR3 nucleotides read TGTGCCACCAGCCTTACAGGGGCGGATTCACCCCTCCACTTT.

This chain's CDR3 is CASSTRQSWVNTEAFF. The CDR3 DNA sequence: TGTGCCAGCAGCACCCGACAGTCATGGGTAAACACTGAAGCTTTCTTT. The gene calls are TRBV5-6 and TRBJ1-1; D is perhaps TRBD1 (5 bases). Trimming left V 4 bases short and J 2 bases short, with 18 bases between. The CDR3 has 16 residues. The germline gives CDR1 SGHDT, CDR2 YYEEEE. The full variable domain, completed using reference TRBV5-6 and TRBJ1-1, is DAGVTQSPTHLIKTRGQQVTLRCSPKSGHDTVSWYQQALGQGPQFIFQYYEEEERQRGNFPDRFSGHQFPNYSSELNVNALLLGDSALYLCASSTRQSWVNTEAFFGQGTRLTVV.

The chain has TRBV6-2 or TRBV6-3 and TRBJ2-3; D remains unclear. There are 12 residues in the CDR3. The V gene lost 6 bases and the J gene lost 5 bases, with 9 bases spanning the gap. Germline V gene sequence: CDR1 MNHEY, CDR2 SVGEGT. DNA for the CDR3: TGTGCCAGCAGCCCCACTGAAGATACGCAGTATTTT. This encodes CASSPTEDTQYF.